Listed below are T cell receptor beta chains from one sample, sequenced in a study of blood T cell repertoires in COVID-19. TCRdb's copy holds only in-frame clones and misses some; the assay was immunoSEQ multiplex PCR. Of about 140,000 clones listed, 70% to 80% are singletons. The material sequenced was peripheral blood. The receptors originated from a man in his sixties who had recovered from COVID-19. CDR3s include the opening cysteine and the closing phenylalanine or tryptophan. Fields, in order: D gene, V gene, J gene, clone size, CDR3 DNA, CDR3 protein. D genes are given only for firm matches. Rows give clone size only sometimes, using once, few, many, or a class for an expanded clone.

>-|TRBV6-2/TRBV6-3|TRBJ2-7|-
TGTGCCAGCAGTTACTTCGCGGGGGCCCCCTACGAGCAGTACTTC
CASSYFAGAPYEQYF
>-|TRBV11-2|TRBJ1-1|once
TGTGCCAGCAGCTTGGCCCCGGACAGATTTCTTATGAACACTGAAGCTTTCTTT
CASSLAPDRFLMNTEAFF
>TRBD2|TRBV28|TRBJ2-7|-
TGTGCCAGCAGCTTGATTGCGGGGGGATACGAGCAGTACTTC
CASSLIAGGYEQYF
>-|TRBV5-1|TRBJ2-7|-
TGCGCCAGCAGCCTAGGCACAGGCAGCTCCTACGAGCAGTACTTC
CASSLGTGSSYEQYF
>TRBD1|TRBV4-3|TRBJ1-6|-
TGCGCCAGCAGCCAAGGACAGGGCGGTTCACCCCTCCACTTT
CASSQGQGGSPLHF
>TRBD1|TRBV13|TRBJ1-4|-
TGTGCCAGCAGCCGGGACAGGGGGGCAACTAATGAAAAACTGTTTTTT
CASSRDRGATNEKLFF
>TRBD1|TRBV6-7|TRBJ2-7|-
TGTGCCAGCAGTTACGGGGACAGGGGTTCCTACGAGCAGTACTTC
CASSYGDRGSYEQYF
>TRBD1|TRBV29-1|TRBJ2-2|few
TGCAGCGTTGGTCAGGGGGCCGAAGCCGGGGAGCTGTTTTTT
CSVGQGAEAGELFF
>-|TRBV27|TRBJ2-3|-
TGTGCCAGCAGTCTTTTAGCAGGCACAGATACGCAGTATTTT
CASSLLAGTDTQYF
>TRBD1|TRBV5-4|TRBJ1-3|-
TGTGCCAGCAGCCGTGGACAGGGGGCGCGCGGAAACACCATATATTTT
CASSRGQGARGNTIYF
>-|TRBV7-2|TRBJ2-4|once
TGTGCCAGCAGCTTAGCGGGGGGGGCAGCCAAAAACATTCAGTACTTC
CASSLAGGAAKNIQYF
>-|TRBV30|TRBJ2-7|-
TGTGCCTGGAGTGTACAAAACGGAGGCTACGAGCAGTACTTC
CAWSVQNGGYEQYF
>TRBD2|TRBV7-3|TRBJ2-5|-
TGTGCCAGCAGCCCTAGCGGGAGCCACCCCGAGACCCAGTACTTC
CASSPSGSHPETQYF
>-|TRBV19|TRBJ2-7|-
TGTGCCAGTAGTATAGGGCAGGGTCGGTACGAGCAGTACTTC
CASSIGQGRYEQYF
>TRBD2|TRBV7-9|TRBJ2-5|-
TGTGCCAGCAGCCGGGGGGGACTGCAAGAGACCCAGTACTTC
CASSRGGLQETQYF
>TRBD1|TRBV2|TRBJ2-1|few
TGTGCCGGACAGGGGGCGATGTACAATGAGCAGTTCTTC
CAGQGAMYNEQFF
>TRBD1|TRBV19|TRBJ1-6|few
TGTGCCAGTAGGGAGGGGGCTAATAATTCACCCCTCCACTTT
CASREGANNSPLHF
>-|TRBV18|TRBJ2-1|-
TGTGCCAGCTCACCTCGGGAGTCCGGAGGTGAGCAGTTCTTC
CASSPRESGGEQFF
>-|TRBV5-1|TRBJ1-2|-
TGCGCCAGCAGCTTACAACAGAACTATGGCTACACCTTC
CASSLQQNYGYTF
>TRBD2|TRBV3-1/TRBV3-2|TRBJ2-3|-
TGTGCCAGCAGCCAAGAAGGGGGGACTAGCGGGACGCTTCTCGCGGATACGCAGTATTTT
CASSQEGGTSGTLLADTQYF
>-|TRBV7-2|TRBJ2-1|-
TGTGCCAGCAGCTTAGTGATAGGAGTCAATGAGCAGTTCTTC
CASSLVIGVNEQFF
>TRBD2|TRBV4-1|TRBJ2-1|-
TGCGCCAGCACAGGAACGTTGCGGGAGGAGCAGTTCTTC
CASTGTLREEQFF
>-|TRBV28|TRBJ2-7|-
TGTGCCAGCAGTTTTGGGGGGAGCGAGCAGTACTTC
CASSFGGSEQYF
>-|TRBV3-1/TRBV3-2|TRBJ2-3|-
TGTGCCAGCAGCCTGCAAGGGAGGACAGATACGCAGTATTTT
CASSLQGRTDTQYF
>-|TRBV28|TRBJ1-4|few
TGTGCCATCTACAGTGCAACTAATGAAAAACTGTTTTTT
CAIYSATNEKLFF
>-|TRBV24-1|TRBJ2-5|-
TGTGCCACCAGTGATCCGGGACACAAAGAGACCCAGTACTTC
CATSDPGHKETQYF
>TRBD2|TRBV5-6|TRBJ2-1|-
TGTGCCAGCAGGGCCGGACCGGGAGGGCAGTTCTTC
CASRAGPGGQFF
>TRBD2|TRBV10-3|TRBJ2-1|few
TGTGCCATCAGTGAGTCGAAGGGTGGGACTAGCGGGGGAAATGAGCAGTTCTTC
CAISESKGGTSGGNEQFF
>TRBD1|TRBV6-4|TRBJ2-2|-
TGTGCCAGCAGTGGGACAGGGGCCGGAGGGGAGCTGTTTTTT
CASSGTGAGGELFF
>TRBD1|TRBV19|TRBJ2-6|many
TGTGCCAGTAGTATTGGGACGGGACAGGGCGGCCCTGGGGCCAACGTCCTGACTTTC
CASSIGTGQGGPGANVLTF
>TRBD2|TRBV7-6|TRBJ2-1|few
TGTGCCAGCAGCCCTGGAGTGTGGCCTGCCGGGACTAGCCGATACAATGAGCAGTTCTTC
CASSPGVWPAGTSRYNEQFF
>TRBD1|TRBV18|TRBJ2-2|once
TGTGCCAGCGCCCCGACAGGGACGAACACCGGGGAGCTGTTTTTT
CASAPTGTNTGELFF
>TRBD2|TRBV19|TRBJ2-4|-
TGTGCCAGTAGTATTCTCCCTAGCGGGGGGATCGGGGTCAAAAACATTCAGTACTTC
CASSILPSGGIGVKNIQYF
>-|TRBV7-2|TRBJ2-3|-
TGTGCCAGCAGCTTAGAAGCTAGAAGAGGCACAGATACGCAGTATTTT
CASSLEARRGTDTQYF